This is a list of T cell receptor beta chains from one sample in a study of lung T cells in sarcoidosis with Löfgren's syndrome. Using its own MiXCR run on the reads, TCRdb lists one record per CDR3 protein. Of some 20,000 distinct CDR3 sequences listed, approximately 21% are singletons. The sample comprised CD4+ T cells from PBMCs. The receptors here all came from a human donor with sarcoidosis (Löfgren's syndrome or another form), or a control subject (not recorded which). CDR3s include the opening cysteine and the closing phenylalanine or tryptophan.

CDR3: CASSLGGTQYF
J: TRBJ2-3
V: TRBV28

CDR3: CATSDRGAGELFF
J: TRBJ2-2
V: TRBV24-1

CDR3: CSAWGGRYTF
J: TRBJ1-2
V: TRBV20-1

CDR3: CASSENGGRDQPQHF
J: TRBJ1-5
V: TRBV6-1

CDR3: CASSQEIASSYNEQFF
J: TRBJ2-1
V: TRBV4-1

CDR3: CASILTGTAGTQYF
J: TRBJ2-3
V: TRBV6-1

CDR3: CASSFTWEGDEQFF
J: TRBJ2-1
V: TRBV12-3/TRBV12-4

CDR3: CASSYSGRAGEQYF
J: TRBJ2-7
V: TRBV6-6

CDR3: CASSLGQRGGAQYF
J: TRBJ2-5
V: TRBV14

CDR3: CASSFGGQEGEKLFF
J: TRBJ1-4
V: TRBV28

CDR3: CASSPGTGREYEQYF
J: TRBJ2-7
V: TRBV11-2

CDR3: CASSLAGTDRNTIYF
J: TRBJ1-3
V: TRBV5-1

CDR3: CSARDNQDIYSPLHF
J: TRBJ1-6
V: TRBV20-1

CDR3: CTSSRTGSNTGELFF
J: TRBJ2-2
V: TRBV5-1